The clone carrying this TCR beta chain was recorded many times. This entry comes from a study of Graves' ophthalmopathy and Graves' hyperthyroidism. This CDR3 comprises 16 residues. The V end lost 4 bases, the J end lost 8 bases, and 23 bases lay between the germline ends. The germline V gene has CDR1 MNHEY and CDR2 SMNVEV (reference sequence). The study amplified TCR beta CDR3 regions using RNA transcripts. Investigators did first-round RT-PCR with HTBI primers, then second-round multiplex PCR. TCRdb ran MiXCR on the multiplex PCR reads and lists one entry per CDR3 protein. The sample contains fewer than 600,000 distinct CDR3 sequences, approximately 15% of which appear only once.

The chain uses TRBV27 and TRBJ1-2; D perhaps matches TRBD1 (5 bases). This TCR came from a woman in her 30s with Graves' ophthalmopathy. The sample consisted of blood. The CDR3 sequence is CASSSTWSPSQGGYTF. CDR3 DNA sequence: TGTGCCAGCAGTTCAACATGGTCCCCCTCCCAGGGCGGCTACACCTTC.